This T cell receptor beta chain was retrieved from a study of CD8+ T cells in alopecia areata. Points from the study as a whole: TCR sharing was clearer in mice than between patients, perhaps partly owing to patient HLA diversity. Compared with normal scalp, lesional scalp had higher clonality and more expanded CD8+ clones.

Note on this clone: Its antigen is unknown.

Reverse transcription of extracted RNA yielded cDNA, which provided the sequencing template. Sequencing used immunoSEQ multiplex PCR; TCRdb keeps in-frame clones, though not all of them. The sample records 100,000 to 150,000 clones, 45% to 50% being singletons. In alopecia areata patients, both lesional scalp punch biopsies and peripheral blood were collected. CDR3 length equals 15 residues. The V gene's germline CDR1 is SEHNR and CDR2 FQNEAQ (reference sequence). The V end was cut by 5 bases, the J end by 3 bases, with 17 bases between. The chain has TRBV7-9 and TRBJ2-7; D is possibly TRBD1 (5 bases). Source: CD8+ T cells sorted from blood, taken at week 0. The sequence was obtained from a human donor with alopecia areata. The chain's CDR3 is CASSHYRTDNYEQYF. DNA of the CDR3: TGTGCCAGCAGCCACTACCGGACGGACAACTACGAGCAGTACTTC.